This passage covers 28 T cell receptor beta chains from one sample sequenced in a study of cytomegalovirus exposure and HLA in healthy donors. PCR involved 60 Vbeta and 13 Jbeta primers. The data were produced by immunoSEQ multiplex PCR, yet TCRdb's version contains in-frame clones alone and is incomplete. The profile shows tens of thousands of clones, 72% of them singletons. Sequenced material: PBMCs. Source of these receptors: a man between 60 and 70 years old in good health and CMV-seropositive.

The V gene is TRBV6-5, the J gene TRBJ2-5, with 9 bases lining up with TRBD1. TRBJ2-7 explains the end of the DNA better; the J call may be wrong. Germline loops: CDR1 MNHEY, CDR2 SVGAGI. The CDR3 is made up of 15 amino acids. In nucleotides, the CDR3 is TGTGCCAGCAGTAAAACAGGGGGCGCCTCCTACGAGCAGTACTTC. Residues: CASSKTGGASYEQYF.

The chain couples TRBV14 to TRBJ2-1, with 10 bases lining up with TRBD2. The CDR3 consists of 13 residues. Per the germline V gene, CDR1 is SGHDN and CDR2 is FVKESK. The junction had 10 bases not matched to a gene; V was cut back by 4 bases and J by 16 bases. The CDR3 nucleotides are TGTGCCAGCAGCCGCCTAGCGGGAGAGAACGTCTTCTTC. Encoded protein: CASSRLAGENVFF.

The J gene is TRBJ2-5, the V gene TRBV5-1, with TRBD2 matching over 11 bases. CDR3 size: 15 residues. After removal of 4 bases from V and 2 bases from J, the junction contained 4 bases not matched to a gene. Germline V gene data show CDR1 as SGHRS and CDR2 as YFSETQ. In DNA form, the CDR3 reads TGCGCCAGCAGCGGGATAGCGGGAGGGCAAGAGACCCAGTACTTC. Protein: CASSGIAGGQETQYF.

The chain joins TRBV19 to TRBJ2-2, with 8 bases lining up with TRBD2. Trimming cost V 6 bases and J 1 base; bases outside gene matches: 4. Germline CDR1 is LNHDA and CDR2 is SQIVND (reference sequence). The CDR3 is made up of 15 amino acids. The CDR3 loop reads CASSGTSGNTGELFF. The CDR3 coding sequence is TGTGCCAGTAGCGGTACTAGCGGGAACACCGGGGAGCTGTTTTTT.

V usage is TRBV5-1 and J usage is TRBJ2-1; 8 bases match TRBD2. CDR1 is SGHRS and CDR2 is YFSETQ in the germline V gene. V shed 4 bases, J shed 1 base, and the junction held 7 bases outside the gene matches. This CDR3 region has 16 residues. The CDR3 protein is CASSLDVAGSYNEQFF. In DNA form, the CDR3 reads TGCGCCAGCAGCCTTGACGTAGCGGGATCCTACAATGAGCAGTTCTTC.

The rearrangement joins TRBV28 to TRBJ2-3; D ambiguous. CDR1 and CDR2 (germline): MDHEN, SYDVKM. The CDR3 has 14 amino acids. V was trimmed by 6 bases and J by 3 bases, leaving 13 bases between them. Here the CDR3 reads CASRRPIGTDTQYF. The CDR3 DNA follows: TGTGCCAGCAGGCGACCTATCGGGACAGATACGCAGTATTTT.

This clone was counted between two and nine times. The rearrangement uses TRBV25-1 and TRBJ2-7; the D gene is possibly TRBD1 (6 bases). Germline-derived CDR1 and CDR2 are MGHDK and SYGVNS. Trimming removed 4 bases at V and 0 bases at J, with 13 bases between. The CDR3 runs 15 residues. CDR3 DNA: TGTGCCAGCAGTGCGTCCGGGACACTCTCCTACGAGCAGTACTTC. Protein sequence: CASSASGTLSYEQYF.

This rearrangement joins TRBV7-2 to TRBJ1-1; D is possibly TRBD1 (6 bases). Germline loops: CDR1 SGHTA, CDR2 FQGNSA. This CDR3 is 13 amino acids long. V was pared by 2 bases and J by 7 bases, with 11 bases between. CDR3 protein: CASSLQGKNEAFF. CDR3 DNA sequence: TGTGCCAGCAGCTTACAGGGGAAGAATGAAGCTTTCTTT.

The chain uses TRBV28 and TRBJ1-6; D ambiguous. Germline lookup yields CDR1 MDHEN and CDR2 SYDVKM. Trimming stripped 5 bases from V and 10 bases from J, with 30 bases between. CDR3 length equals 19 residues. The CDR3 nucleotides read TGTGCCAGCAGTCGCCTACCGACACACCTCGGTCGACCTGGGTCACCCCTCCACTTT. As protein: CASSRLPTHLGRPGSPLHF.

The J gene is TRBJ1-4, the V gene TRBV5-1; 7 nucleotides agree with TRBD1. Germline V CDR1 and CDR2: SGHRS, YFSETQ. Unmatched junction bases numbered 5, after V lost 3 bases and J lost 3 bases. The CDR3 has 15 residues. CDR3 bases: TGCGCCAGCAGCTATTCGGGACAGTCTAATGAAAAACTGTTTTTT. Translation gives CASSYSGQSNEKLFF.

This clone was seen once. The gene calls are TRBV28 and TRBJ2-1; 11 bases match TRBD2. Germline-derived CDR1 and CDR2 are MDHEN and SYDVKM. The CDR3 has 16 residues. V lost 2 bases and J lost 3; bases outside the gene matches: 3. The CDR3 region has the DNA TGTGCCAGCAGTTTAGGACTAGCGGGTATCTACAATGAGCAGTTCTTC. It codes for CASSLGLAGIYNEQFF.

The chain joins TRBV6-1 to TRBJ1-1, with TRBD1 matching 9 bases. CDR1 is MNHNS, CDR2 SASEGT, per germline. V shed 8 bases, J shed 6 bases, and the junction held 10 bases outside the gene matches. This CDR3 contains 14 residues. The CDR3 reads CASGDRGGGSEAFF. The CDR3 nucleotides read TGTGCCAGCGGCGACAGGGGGGGCGGGTCTGAAGCTTTCTTT.

The rearrangement uses TRBV28 and TRBJ1-2, with TRBD1 identical over 7 bases. Germline V CDR1 and CDR2: MDHEN, SYDVKM. J was trimmed by 0 bases and V by 4 bases; bases with no gene match: 5. This CDR3 comprises 15 residues. The CDR3 spells CASSWRTGANYGYTF. CDR3 in DNA: TGTGCCAGCAGTTGGAGGACAGGAGCTAACTATGGCTACACCTTC.

This clone came up a few times. The genes are TRBV6-1 and TRBJ1-1; 7 nucleotides line up with TRBD1. V shed 6 bases, J shed 0 bases, and the junction held 4 bases outside the gene matches. CDR3 size: 14 residues. Germline CDR1 MNHNS, CDR2 SASEGT. As DNA, the CDR3 is TGTGCCAGCAGCAGGGACAGATTGAACACTGAAGCTTTCTTT. Amino acids: CASSRDRLNTEAFF.

Remarks on this clone: Germline is not matched at one junction end, which may reflect a read error. The gene calls are TRBV7-9 and TRBJ2-5, with TRBD1 as a possible D gene (6 bases). The CDR3 totals 12 residues. Germline loops: CDR1 SEHNR, CDR2 FQNEAQ (reference sequence). CDR3 sequence: CSSSSQGETQYF. The CDR3 DNA sequence: TGTTCCAGCAGCTCACAGGGAGAGACCCAGTACTTC.

A note on this clone: Other DNA sequences in this sample translate to the same CDR3. This sequence joins TRBV19 and TRBJ1-1; D remains unclear. The CDR3 covers 13 residues. Trimming pared 3 bases from V and 1 base from J, leaving 6 bases between. Germline CDR1 is LNHDA and CDR2 is SQIVND (reference sequence). The CDR3 loop reads CASSISGNTEAFF. In DNA form, the CDR3 reads TGTGCCAGTAGTATTTCAGGGAACACTGAAGCTTTCTTT.

V and J are TRBV18 and TRBJ1-1, with unresolved D. The CDR3 sequence is 12 residues long. The V gene lost 6 bases and the J gene lost 3 bases, with 8 bases spanning the gap. The germline V gene encodes CDR1 KGHSH and CDR2 LQKENI. The CDR3 spells CASSQADTEAFF. The CDR3 DNA reads TGTGCCAGCTCGCAAGCGGACACTGAAGCTTTCTTT.

This rearrangement joins TRBV5-4 to TRBJ2-7; D ambiguous. Germline lookup yields CDR1 SGHNT and CDR2 YYREEE (reference sequence). This CDR3 region has 13 residues. V was clipped by 4 bases and J by 5 bases, with 13 bases between them. The CDR3 region has the DNA TGTGCCAGCAGCGCAGCCACAGTAAACGAGCAGTACTTC. Translating gives CASSAATVNEQYF.

The chain carries TRBV7-6 and TRBJ2-5; 7 nucleotides match TRBD1. The length of the CDR3 is 13 residues. Germline V gives CDR1 SGHVS, CDR2 FNYEAQ. V was pared by 5 bases and J by 4 bases, with 4 bases of the junction left unmatched. CDR3 sequence (DNA): TGTGCCAGCAGCAAGGGGGCGGGAGAGACCCAGTACTTC. Residues: CASSKGAGETQYF.

Notes on this clone: One junction end disagrees with the germline gene, perhaps due to a read error. J is TRBJ1-1 and V is TRBV7-9, with D possibly being TRBD1 (5 bases). Germline CDR1 SEHNR, CDR2 FQNEAQ (reference sequence). This CDR3 region has 12 residues. The DNA for the CDR3 is TGTTCCAGCAGCTCAACAGGATCTGAAGCTTTCTTT. It translates to CSSSSTGSEAFF.

The V call is TRBV19, the J call TRBJ1-6, with D possibly matching TRBD1 (6 bases). The germline gives CDR1 LNHDA, CDR2 SQIVND (reference sequence). Trimming shortened V by 10 bases and J by 5 bases, and 21 bases separated the two germline ends. CDR3 length: 16 amino acids. For the CDR3, the DNA is TGTGCCACCAGATCCAAAGCGGACAGACATAATTCACCCCTCCACTTT. Its protein is CATRSKADRHNSPLHF.

The rearrangement links TRBV15 to TRBJ2-1; possible D gene TRBD2, 6 bases. The ends were cut back, 5 bases at V and 10 bases at J, with 21 bases in the middle. The CDR3 has 15 residues. Germline V gives CDR1 LNHNV, CDR2 YYDKDF (reference sequence). CDR3 region: CATSGDGGDSREQFF. CDR3 in DNA: TGTGCCACCAGCGGCGATGGCGGGGACTCCAGGGAGCAGTTCTTC.

This chain uses TRBV28 with TRBJ2-3, with 7 nucleotides matching TRBD2. The CDR3 is 13 residues long. Germline-derived CDR1 and CDR2 are MDHEN and SYDVKM. The junction had 3 bases not matched to a gene; V was cut back by 7 bases and J by 2 bases. CDR3 region: CASNLAVTDTQYF. In DNA, the CDR3 is TGTGCCAGCAATCTAGCGGTCACAGATACGCAGTATTTT.

This rearrangement joins TRBV4-2 to TRBJ2-7; 11 nucleotides match TRBD2. The CDR3 has 15 amino acids. Losses at the gene ends were 2 bases for V and 7 bases for J; bases not matched to a gene: 7. Looked up from germline, CDR1 is LGHNA and CDR2 is YNFKEQ. Written as DNA, the CDR3 is TGTGCCAGCAGCCAACTAGCGGGAGGTACGGGGGAGCAGTACTTC. Its protein is CASSQLAGGTGEQYF.

The rearrangement joins TRBV15 to TRBJ1-5; possibly TRBD1 for D (6 bases). Trimming shortened V by 0 bases and J by 2 bases, and 8 bases separated the two germline ends. CDR1 LNHNV and CDR2 YYDKDF come from the germline V gene (reference sequence). The CDR3 totals 15 residues. CDR3 sequence (DNA): TGTGCCACCAGCAGAGATAAGGGGGGCAATCAGCCCCAGCATTTT. This encodes CATSRDKGGNQPQHF.

The V gene is TRBV7-2, the J gene TRBJ1-6, with D uncertain. The V gene's germline CDR1 is SGHTA and CDR2 FQGNSA. This CDR3 spans 17 amino acids. V lost 5 bases and J lost 7, with 21 bases in between. This CDR3 reads CASSLGPARAVNSPLHF. The CDR3 DNA follows: TGTGCCAGCAGCCTAGGCCCAGCGCGGGCGGTAAATTCACCCCTCCACTTT.

This chain joins TRBV7-6 and TRBJ2-7; 12 bases agree with TRBD2. With V trimmed by 5 bases and J by 1 base, 3 bases remained unmatched. The germline gives CDR1 SGHVS, CDR2 FNYEAQ. CDR3 length: 15 residues. In DNA, the CDR3 is TGTGCCAGCAGCCGCACTAGCGGGGGGTCCTACGAGCAGTACTTC. Translated: CASSRTSGGSYEQYF.

This chain connects TRBV5-1 to TRBJ2-5, with 7 bases identical to TRBD2. The J call may be wrong; the DNA end is better matched by TRBJ2-7. The CDR3 consists of 15 residues. Germline V gene data show CDR1 as SGHRS and CDR2 as YFSETQ. CDR3 sequence (DNA): TGCGCCAGCAGCTTGGCCGTAACGGGGGGAGACGAGCAGTACTTC. It is translated as CASSLAVTGGDEQYF.